Many counts were recorded for the clone carrying this TCR beta chain. Using a J-beta primer mix together with a sample-barcoded 5' primer, a second PCR was run for roughly 7 to 11 cycles. A single record per CDR3 protein comes from TCRdb applying MiXCR to the 5' RACE reads. The sample contains some 670,000 distinct CDR3 sequences, 52% of which appear only once. The data derive from a study of blood T cells in healthy people across ages. Sequenced input: blood. The sequence was obtained from a woman older than 75 in good health.

CDR3 sequence: CASSLISGRFNEQFF. The CDR3 DNA is TGTGCCAGCAGTTTAATCAGCGGGAGGTTCAATGAGCAGTTCTTC. The chain is built from TRBV28 and TRBJ2-1; 9 positions agree with TRBD2. The V segment lost 2 bases and the J segment 6 bases; nucleotides outside the gene matches: 5. CDR3 length equals 15 residues. Germline assignment: CDR1 MDHEN and CDR2 SYDVKM.